Listed below are T cell receptor beta chains from one sample, sequenced in a study of blood T cell repertoires in COVID-19. The data were produced by immunoSEQ multiplex PCR, yet TCRdb's version contains in-frame clones alone and is incomplete. Of roughly 120,000 clones listed, approximately 90% are singletons. Specimen: peripheral blood. These receptors all come from a woman between 50 and 59 years old with acute or convalescent COVID-19. The conserved cysteine and the conserved F or W are not part of the CDR3 here. A D gene is named only where the DNA matches it firmly.

cdr3_aa v_call d_call j_call
ASSFGQGWEKLF TRBV5-1 TRBD1 TRBJ1-4
ASRDSYHTEAF TRBV11-3 . TRBJ1-1
ASSSGTDNYGYT TRBV28 TRBD1 TRBJ1-2
AWSGGGWVYT TRBV30 . TRBJ1-2
ASSEGQGYTDTQY TRBV2 . TRBJ2-3
ASSLGTANSPLH TRBV11-2 TRBD1 TRBJ1-6
ASSQRESSYNSPLH TRBV4-3 . TRBJ1-6
AISESGGQNIQY TRBV10-3 . TRBJ2-4
ASSLYRQGGNTEAF TRBV7-9 TRBD1 TRBJ1-1
ASSWLGGAAEAF TRBV7-2 . TRBJ1-1
ASSYSVAGNGYT TRBV6-2/TRBV6-3 . TRBJ1-2
ASSFLDRGASYGYT TRBV19 TRBD1 TRBJ1-2
AISVDPSGRTDTQY TRBV10-3 TRBD2 TRBJ2-3
ASSFGDYFGETQY TRBV5-1 TRBD2 TRBJ2-5
ASSKGLAGTSSYNEQF TRBV4-2 TRBD2 TRBJ2-1
AINQGLGSEQY TRBV10-3 . TRBJ2-7
ASMGSPGNTIY TRBV5-1 . TRBJ1-3
ASSFRRSTGRNTGELF TRBV5-6 TRBD1 TRBJ2-2
ASGGGQPQH TRBV2 . TRBJ1-5
ASRNSGRGHNEQF TRBV6-5 TRBD2 TRBJ2-1
ASSVGLSRTDTQY TRBV9 . TRBJ2-3
ATSSPMKAGQGIGDTQY TRBV15 TRBD1 TRBJ2-3
ASSLAYRSLEQF TRBV5-1 . TRBJ2-1
ASSFHSGGYSYEQY TRBV6-5 TRBD2 TRBJ2-7
ASSHDAGSGNTIY TRBV11-3 . TRBJ1-3
ATSRATGANEQY TRBV15 . TRBJ2-7
ASGLLNTGELF TRBV12-5 . TRBJ2-2
ASSADMNTEAF TRBV2 . TRBJ1-1
ASSLLIAGTDEQY TRBV5-1 TRBD2 TRBJ2-7
ASSAGHTGELF TRBV7-3 . TRBJ2-2
ATSRDRGQGALYGYT TRBV15 TRBD1 TRBJ1-2
AISYSGTSNEQF TRBV10-3 TRBD2 TRBJ2-1
ASSLGQDGYT TRBV5-4 . TRBJ1-2
ASSIPTVGTTEAF TRBV19 . TRBJ1-1
ASSLGYGNTIY TRBV5-1 . TRBJ1-3
ASSGGRGLGFDEQF TRBV6-4 . TRBJ2-1
ASKGLAHTQY TRBV12-3/TRBV12-4 TRBD2 TRBJ2-3
ASSSNRGSPLH TRBV5-5 TRBD1 TRBJ1-6
ATSDLDSQGTQY TRBV24-1 . TRBJ2-3
ASSDGSTDTQY TRBV6-4 . TRBJ2-3
ASTLGSYNSPLH TRBV5-1 . TRBJ1-6
AWSVRRTSGYQETQY TRBV30 TRBD2 TRBJ2-5